The source of this TCR beta chain is a study of blood T cell repertoires in COVID-19. Germline CDR1 reads DFQATT; CDR2 reads SNEGSKA (reference sequence). CDR3 size: 11 residues. V dropped 5 bases and J dropped 9; count of bases not matched to a gene: 4. Repertoires were generated with immunoSEQ multiplex PCR, while TCRdb's copy carries only in-frame clones and drops some. This sample yields about 65,000 clones, of which around four fifths are seen a single time; 15% belongs to the top ten. Sequenced input: peripheral blood. The clonotype comes from a man older than 75 with acute or convalescent COVID-19. The chain employs TRBV20-1 and TRBJ2-4, with 7 nucleotides matching TRBD2. The CDR3 region has the DNA TGCAGTGCTCCTACGGGGGGCATTCAGTACTTC. It specifies CSAPTGGIQYF.